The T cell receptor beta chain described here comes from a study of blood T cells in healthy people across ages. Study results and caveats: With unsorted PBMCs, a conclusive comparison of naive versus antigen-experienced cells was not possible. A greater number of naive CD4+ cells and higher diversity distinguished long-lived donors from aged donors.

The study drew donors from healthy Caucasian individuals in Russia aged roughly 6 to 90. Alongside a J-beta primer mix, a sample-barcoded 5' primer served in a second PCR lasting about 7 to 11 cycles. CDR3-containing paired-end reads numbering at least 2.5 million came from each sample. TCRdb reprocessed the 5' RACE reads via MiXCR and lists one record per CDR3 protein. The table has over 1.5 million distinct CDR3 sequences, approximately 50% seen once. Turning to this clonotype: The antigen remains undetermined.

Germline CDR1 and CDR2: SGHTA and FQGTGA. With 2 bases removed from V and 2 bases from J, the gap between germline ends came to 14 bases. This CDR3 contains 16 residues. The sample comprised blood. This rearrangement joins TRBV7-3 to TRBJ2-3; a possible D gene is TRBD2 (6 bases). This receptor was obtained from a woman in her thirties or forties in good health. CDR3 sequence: CASSLGGTLDTDTQYF. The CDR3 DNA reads TGTGCCAGCAGCTTAGGGGGGACGCTCGACACAGATACGCAGTATTTT. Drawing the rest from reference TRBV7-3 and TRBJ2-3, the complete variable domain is GAGVSQTPSNKVTEKGKYVELRCDPISGHTALYWYRQSLGQGPEFLIYFQGTGAADDSGLPNDRFFAVRPEGSVSTLKIQRTERGDSAVYLCASSLGGTLDTDTQYFGPGTRLTVL.